Sequencing of this T cell receptor (beta chain) was carried out in a study of technical replicates of blood from a handful of donors. CDR3 length equals 18 residues. The V end was cut by 4 bases, the J end by 0 bases, with 22 bases between. Germline V gene lookup returns CDR1 SEHNR and CDR2 FQNEAQ (reference sequence). Repertoires were generated with immunoSEQ multiplex PCR, while TCRdb's copy carries only in-frame clones and drops some. The data show around 80,000 clones, 93% seen once. The source material was T cells isolated from PBMCs. The chain employs TRBV7-9 and TRBJ2-7, with TRBD1 as a possible D gene (6 bases). The source is a human donor in good health. The CDR3 reads CASSSGQGLLPSSYEQYF. Here the CDR3 DNA reads TGTGCCAGCAGCTCAGGGCAGGGGCTACTCCCAAGCTCCTACGAGCAGTACTTC.